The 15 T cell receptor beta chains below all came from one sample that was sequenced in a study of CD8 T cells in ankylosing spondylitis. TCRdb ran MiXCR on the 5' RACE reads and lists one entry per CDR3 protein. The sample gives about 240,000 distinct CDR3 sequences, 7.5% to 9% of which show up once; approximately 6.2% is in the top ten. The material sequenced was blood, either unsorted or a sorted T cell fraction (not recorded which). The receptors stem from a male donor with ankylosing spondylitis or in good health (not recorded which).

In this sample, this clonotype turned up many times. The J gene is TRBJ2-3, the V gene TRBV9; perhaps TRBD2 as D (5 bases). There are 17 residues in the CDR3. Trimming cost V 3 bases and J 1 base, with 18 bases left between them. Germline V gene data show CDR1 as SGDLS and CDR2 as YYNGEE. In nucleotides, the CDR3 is TGTGCCAGCAGCGCGAGGGAGAACCTAGACGGCACAGATACGCAGTATTTT. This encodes CASSARENLDGTDTQYF.

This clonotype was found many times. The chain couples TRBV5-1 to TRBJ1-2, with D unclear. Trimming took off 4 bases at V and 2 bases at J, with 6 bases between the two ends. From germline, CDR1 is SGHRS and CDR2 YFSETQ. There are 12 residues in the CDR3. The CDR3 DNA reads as TGCGCCAGCAGCATGGGGAACTATGGCTACACCTTC. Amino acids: CASSMGNYGYTF. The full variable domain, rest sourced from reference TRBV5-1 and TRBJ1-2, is KAGVTQTPRYLIKTRGQQVTLSCSPISGHRSVSWYQQTPGQGLQFLFEYFSETQRNKGNFPGRFSGRQFSNSRSEMNVSTLELGDSALYLCASSMGNYGYTFGSGTRLTVV.

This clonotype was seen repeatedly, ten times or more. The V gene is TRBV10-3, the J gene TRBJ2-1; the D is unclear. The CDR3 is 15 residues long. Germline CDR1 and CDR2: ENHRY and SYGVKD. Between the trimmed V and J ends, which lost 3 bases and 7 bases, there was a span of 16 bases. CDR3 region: CAISDGSSVSNEQFF. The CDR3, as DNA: TGTGCCATCAGTGACGGCTCCAGCGTCTCAAATGAGCAGTTCTTC.

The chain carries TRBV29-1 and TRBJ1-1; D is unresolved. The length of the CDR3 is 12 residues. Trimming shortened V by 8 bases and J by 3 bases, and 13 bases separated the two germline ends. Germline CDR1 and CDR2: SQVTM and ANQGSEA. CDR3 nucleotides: TGCAGCCTCTCGGGCCAGTACACTGAAGCTTTCTTT. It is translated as CSLSGQYTEAFF.

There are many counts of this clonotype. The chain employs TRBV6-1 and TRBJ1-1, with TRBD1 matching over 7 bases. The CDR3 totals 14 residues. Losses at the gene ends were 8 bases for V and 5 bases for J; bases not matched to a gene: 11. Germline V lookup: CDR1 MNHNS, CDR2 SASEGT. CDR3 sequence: CASEGRGHGTEAFF. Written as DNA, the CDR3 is TGTGCCAGCGAGGGAAGGGGGCACGGGACTGAAGCTTTCTTT.

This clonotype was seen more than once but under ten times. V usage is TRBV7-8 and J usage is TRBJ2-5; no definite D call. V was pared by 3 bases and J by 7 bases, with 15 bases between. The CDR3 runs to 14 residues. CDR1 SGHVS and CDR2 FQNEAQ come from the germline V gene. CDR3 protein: CASSFAGHWGTQYF. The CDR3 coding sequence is TGTGCCAGCAGCTTCGCTGGCCATTGGGGGACCCAGTACTTC.

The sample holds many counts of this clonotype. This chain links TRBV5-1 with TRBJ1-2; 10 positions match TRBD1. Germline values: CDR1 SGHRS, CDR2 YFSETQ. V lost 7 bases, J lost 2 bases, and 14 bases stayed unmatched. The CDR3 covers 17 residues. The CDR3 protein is CASAQFPSGQGNYGYTF. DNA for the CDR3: TGCGCCAGCGCTCAGTTTCCGTCGGGACAGGGGAACTATGGCTACACCTTC.

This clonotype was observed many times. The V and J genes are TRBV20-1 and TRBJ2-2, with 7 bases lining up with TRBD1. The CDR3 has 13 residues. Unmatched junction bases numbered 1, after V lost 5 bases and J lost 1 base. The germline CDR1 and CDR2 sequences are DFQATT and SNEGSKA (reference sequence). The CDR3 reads CSAPGGNTGELFF. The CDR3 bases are TGCAGTGCTCCAGGGGGGAACACCGGGGAGCTGTTTTTT.

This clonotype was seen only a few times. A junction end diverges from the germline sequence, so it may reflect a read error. The CDR3 protein is CCARVFEIKSDNYGYTF. The CDR3 region has the DNA TGCTGTGCTAGAGTTTTTGAAATTAAGTCGGATAACTATGGCTACACCTTC. The chain is built from TRBV20-1 and TRBJ1-2; D remains ambiguous. CDR1 DFQATT and CDR2 SNEGSKA come from the germline V gene (reference sequence). There are 17 residues in the CDR3.

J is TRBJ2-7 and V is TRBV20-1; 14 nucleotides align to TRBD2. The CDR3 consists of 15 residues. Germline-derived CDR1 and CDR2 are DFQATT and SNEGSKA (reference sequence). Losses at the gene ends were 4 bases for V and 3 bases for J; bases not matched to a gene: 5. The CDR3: CSAKGLAGAYYEQYF. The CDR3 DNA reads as TGCAGTGCTAAGGGACTAGCGGGAGCCTACTACGAGCAGTACTTC.

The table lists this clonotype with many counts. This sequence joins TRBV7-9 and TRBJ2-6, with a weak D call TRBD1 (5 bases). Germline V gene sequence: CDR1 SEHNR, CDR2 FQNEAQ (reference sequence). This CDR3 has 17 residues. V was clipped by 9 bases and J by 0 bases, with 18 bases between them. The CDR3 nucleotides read TGTGCCAGTCCTAAGGTAGGGGTTGGCTCTGGGGCCAACGTCCTGACTTTC. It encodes CASPKVGVGSGANVLTF.

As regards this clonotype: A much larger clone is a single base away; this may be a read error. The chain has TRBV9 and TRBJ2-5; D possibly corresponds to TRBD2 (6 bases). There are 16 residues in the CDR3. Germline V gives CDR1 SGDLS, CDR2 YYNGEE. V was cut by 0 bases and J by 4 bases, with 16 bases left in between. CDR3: CASSVGPSANGETQYF. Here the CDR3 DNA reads TGTGCCAGCAGCGTAGGGCCTAGCGCGAATGGAGAGACCCAGTACTTC.

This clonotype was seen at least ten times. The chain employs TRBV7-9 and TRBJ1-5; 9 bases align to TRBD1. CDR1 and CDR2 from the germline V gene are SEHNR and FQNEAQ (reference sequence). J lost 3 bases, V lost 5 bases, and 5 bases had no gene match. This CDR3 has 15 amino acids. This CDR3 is CASSRGTGFNQPQHF. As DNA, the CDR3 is TGTGCCAGCAGCCGGGGGACAGGGTTCAATCAGCCCCAGCATTTT.

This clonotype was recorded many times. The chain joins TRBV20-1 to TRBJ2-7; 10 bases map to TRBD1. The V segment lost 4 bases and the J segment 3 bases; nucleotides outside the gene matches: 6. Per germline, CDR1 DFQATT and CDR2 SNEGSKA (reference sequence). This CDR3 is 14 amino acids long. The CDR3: CSATGGQGLYEQYF. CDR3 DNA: TGCAGTGCTACTGGGGGACAGGGGCTCTACGAGCAGTACTTC.

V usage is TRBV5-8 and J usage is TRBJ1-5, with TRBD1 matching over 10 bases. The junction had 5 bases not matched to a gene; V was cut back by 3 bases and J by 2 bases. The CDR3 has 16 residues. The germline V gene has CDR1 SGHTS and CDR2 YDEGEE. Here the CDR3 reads CASSWTGGVGNQPQHF. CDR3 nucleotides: TGTGCCAGCAGCTGGACAGGGGGAGTAGGCAATCAGCCCCAGCATTTT.